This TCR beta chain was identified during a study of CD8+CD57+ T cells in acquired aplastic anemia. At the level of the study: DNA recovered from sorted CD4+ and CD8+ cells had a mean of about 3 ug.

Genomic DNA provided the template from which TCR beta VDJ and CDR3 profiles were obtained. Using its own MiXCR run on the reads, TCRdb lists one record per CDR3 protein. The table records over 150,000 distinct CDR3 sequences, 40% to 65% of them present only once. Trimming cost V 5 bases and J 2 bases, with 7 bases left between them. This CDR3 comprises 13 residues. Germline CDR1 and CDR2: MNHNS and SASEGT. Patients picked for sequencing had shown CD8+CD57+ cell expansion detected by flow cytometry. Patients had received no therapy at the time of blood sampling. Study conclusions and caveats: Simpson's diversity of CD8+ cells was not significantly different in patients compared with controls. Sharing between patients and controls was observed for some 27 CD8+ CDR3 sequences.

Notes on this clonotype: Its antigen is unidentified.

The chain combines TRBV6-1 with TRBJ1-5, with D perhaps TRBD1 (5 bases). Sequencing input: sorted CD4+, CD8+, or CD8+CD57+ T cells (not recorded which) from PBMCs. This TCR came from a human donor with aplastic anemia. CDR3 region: CASSRGGNQPQHF. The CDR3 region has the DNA TGTGCCAGCAGTAGGGGAGGCAATCAGCCCCAGCATTTT.